This T cell receptor beta chain was captured by sequencing in a study of OX40 agonist ivuxolimab in advanced cancers. Study-wide context: Ivuxolimab was an agonistic, fully human IgG2 monoclonal antibody directed against OX40 (CD134), a costimulatory receptor. Prior anti-PD-1, anti-PD-L1 or anti-CTLA-4 therapy was permitted, and checkpoint inhibitors had been received by roughly 40% of dose-escalation patients. Intravenous ivuxolimab was administered to patients every 2 weeks at six dose levels: 0.01, 0.1, 0.3, 1.5, 3 and 10 mg/kg. Of the roughly 52 dose-escalation patients, hepatocellular carcinoma was present in about 20, melanoma in roughly 15, renal cell carcinoma in 9 and head and neck cancer in 9. The paper covers the monotherapy dose-escalation part of the phase I ivuxolimab trial, which included N of about 56 patients. The purpose of peripheral TCRbeta sequencing was to test whether ivuxolimab changed TCR sequence diversity and led to clonal T-cell expansion. In the dose-escalation cohort, 70% to 85% of patients were male, and the mean age was roughly 60 years, with a range of roughly 20 to 85. Three dose-escalation patients achieved partial responses, one with hepatocellular carcinoma and two with cutaneous melanoma.

As for this clone: Its specific antigen is unknown. Within one base of it there is no much larger clone, and no base qualities were kept.

The trial excluded patients who had a history of autoimmune disease or who were on systemic immunosuppression. Peripheral blood for TCR sequencing was drawn from every dose cohort at baseline, at cycle 4 day 1 and at cycle 7 day 1. Samples came from an open-label, multicenter, first-in-human phase I dose-escalation trial of ivuxolimab. The trial enrolled adults with locally advanced or metastatic head and neck squamous cell, hepatocellular, melanoma or renal cell carcinoma. Before TCR sequencing, CD4+ T cells and CD8+ T cells were sorted from peripheral blood as separate populations. Results the study describes overall, beyond this receptor: Partial responders in the 0.1-3.0 mg/kg groups had among the lowest normalized peripheral clonal expansion, especially among CD8+ T cells. After ivuxolimab, CD8+ T cells had more expanded clones than CD4+ T cells on average. Low levels of normalized T-cell clonal expansion were also shown by some nonresponding patients. At doses of 0.1 to 3.0 mg/kg, clonal expansion of both CD4+ and CD8+ blood T cells was observed from baseline to week 6. The antigen specificity of the clonally expanded peripheral T cells was not determined.

For sequencing of the TCRbeta CDR3 region, genomic DNA was extracted from the sorted cells. The immunoSEQ Assay was used to sequence the TCRbeta CDR3 regions. Here the immuneACCESS table is served through TCRdb, limited to in-frame sequences with V and J called. Missing clones are a known gap in these copies; in checked studies unresolved V genes cover under half, and the rest lacks a known reason. A total of some 33,000 clones appear in this sample, around 85% of them only once. Roughly 21% of the sample comes from the top ten. Per the germline V gene (reference sequence), MNHEY is the CDR1 and SMNVEV is the CDR2. The cysteine opens and the phenylalanine closes a CDR3 of 14 amino acids. The kept DNA is CDR3 alone, 42 bases in frame from the first base. V is shortened by 5 bases, J by 0 bases, and the region joining them spans 11 bases.

This receptor was taken from an adult with an advanced solid tumor such as melanoma, head and neck, liver or kidney cancer. The sequenced sample was CD4+ or CD8+ T cells sorted from blood, obtained in a trial of the OX40 agonist ivuxolimab. The rearranged chain carries TRBV27 and TRBJ2-7; confidence is insufficient to name the D gene. The CDR3 has the sequence CASSLADYSYEQYF. The sequence in DNA is TGTGCCAGCAGTCTCGCAGATTACTCCTACGAGCAGTACTTC.